This record covers a single TCR beta chain. Its target is unknown. This record comes from a study of T cell repertoires in aging, cancer and after chemotherapy. Across the study: Roughly 10 million TCR reads made up the full dataset. Whole-study results and caveats: In cancer patients, declining TCR diversity with age involved lost richness and lost evenness. These repertoire data do not allow conclusions about immunological memory after chemotherapy.

TCR beta rearrangements were amplified from peripheral blood genomic DNA. TRB rearrangements spanning V, D and J were amplified using mixed TRB-A/B primers. TCRdb reprocessed the multiplex PCR reads with MiXCR, giving one entry per CDR3 protein. There are about 10,000 distinct CDR3 sequences in the sample; about 25% occur only once, and 1.3% lies in the top ten. Germline V gene sequence: CDR1 MDHEN, CDR2 SYDVKM. V lost 5 bases to trimming and J lost 3 bases, with 16 bases between them. The CDR3 is made up of 15 amino acids. The rearrangement uses TRBV28 and TRBJ2-5; possibly TRBD2 for D (5 bases). The source material was blood. This TCR was recovered from a human donor in good health. In DNA, the CDR3 is TGTGCCAGCAGTCTCCTTCAAGAGCGGAAAGAGACCCAGTACTTC. It codes for CASSLLQERKETQYF.